Reported below is one TCR beta chain. Its antigen is undetermined. The sample is drawn from a study of shared clonotypes between healthy human individuals. Points from the study as a whole: Incompleteness in sorted-subset sequencing, despite large depth, was shown by rarefaction. Some naive CD4 clonotypes, around 5%, turned up in common across several donors. Sampling covered nothing but blood. Tissue TCR repertoires likely differ from those found in blood. Clonotypes which were not shared had lower generation probabilities than clonotypes that all four donors shared.

CD8 cells classed as naive were CD45RO-negative and positively selected for CCR7, excluding terminally differentiated effector memory CD45RA+ cells. Only in-frame clones appear in the TCRdb table, and some are missing; sequencing was by immunoSEQ multiplex PCR. Of about 2.1 million clones listed, over 85% were seen once; the top ten hold about 1.7%. Sequenced material: naive CD8+ T cells from PBMCs. The receptor's source is a man younger than 35 in good health. Some clones in this sample may be carry-over from other donors' samples.

CDR3 residues: CASSYSRQGFTGELFF. The CDR3 DNA follows: TGTGCCAGCAGTTACTCGAGACAGGGGTTCACCGGGGAGCTGTTTTTT. This rearrangement joins TRBV6-5 to TRBJ2-2, with 8 bases identical to TRBD1. The germline V gene has CDR1 MNHEY and CDR2 SVGAGI. The CDR3 runs to 16 residues. J lost 4 bases, V lost 0 bases, and 4 bases had no gene match.